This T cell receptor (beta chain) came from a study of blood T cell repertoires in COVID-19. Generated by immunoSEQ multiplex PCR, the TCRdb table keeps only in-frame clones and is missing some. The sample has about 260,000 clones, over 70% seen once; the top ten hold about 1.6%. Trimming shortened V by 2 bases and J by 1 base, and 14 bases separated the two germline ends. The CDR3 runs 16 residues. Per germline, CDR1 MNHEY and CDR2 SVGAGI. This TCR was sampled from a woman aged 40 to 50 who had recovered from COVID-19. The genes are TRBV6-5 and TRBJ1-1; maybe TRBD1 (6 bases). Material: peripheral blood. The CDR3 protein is CASSYGRRGGNTEAFF. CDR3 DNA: TGTGCCAGCAGTTACGGTAGAAGGGGGGGGAACACTGAAGCTTTCTTT.